This TCR beta chain was retrieved from a study of beta chain features in type 1 diabetes. Study summary: Similarity in age, gender and cell yields was seen between patients and healthy donors.

This CDR3 spans 12 amino acids. Germline V CDR1 and CDR2: SGHTA, FQGNSA. A word on this clone: Antigen unknown. One end of the junction is discordant with germline, which a read error may explain.

The study, taken as a whole, reports: The similarity of naive, central memory and Treg TCRB repertoires appeared greater among patients than among healthy donors.

Expressed TCRB transcripts were sequenced, since all the RNA that had been isolated was reverse transcribed. Profiled with immunoSEQ multiplex PCR; TCRdb holds only in-frame clones, not every one. The repertoire holds roughly 370,000 clones, more than 11% seen once, with under 0.04% in the top ten. The source material was naive CD4+ T cells from blood. The chain has TRBV7-2 and TRBJ2-5, with TRBD2 as a possible D gene (5 bases). The clonotype was recovered from a man aged 25-45 years in good health. The CDR3 DNA reads TGTGCCAGCAGCTTTACATTAGCTAGCTCCAACTTC. Its protein product is CASSFTLASSNF.